This T cell receptor (beta chain) was observed in a study of neurological immune-mediated disorders. The CDR3 totals 16 residues. From germline, CDR1 is MNHEY and CDR2 SMNVEV (reference sequence). Trimming took off 5 bases at V and 7 bases at J, with 24 bases between the two ends. This clonotype showed up many times. Its antigen remains unidentified. Whole-study findings and limits: There were no CDR3 amino acid sequences shared by expanded clones across subjects, a result suggesting private repertoires in all groups.

The authors made cDNA by 5'RACE with 10-nucleotide random UMIs. TCRdb reanalysed the 5' RACE reads using MiXCR and keeps one entry per CDR3 protein. Altogether around 67,000 distinct CDR3 sequences are present, around 5.2% being singletons, with the ten largest covering about 7.4%. Material for sequencing was PBMCs. The chain is built from TRBV27 and TRBJ2-7; perhaps TRBD2 as D (6 bases). The TCR was taken from a man in his late teens or twenties with multiple sclerosis. The CDR3 DNA reads TGTGCCAGCAGTCCTAGGGCGGAGCGGGCATTGGGGGAGCAGTACTTC. Its protein is CASSPRAERALGEQYF.